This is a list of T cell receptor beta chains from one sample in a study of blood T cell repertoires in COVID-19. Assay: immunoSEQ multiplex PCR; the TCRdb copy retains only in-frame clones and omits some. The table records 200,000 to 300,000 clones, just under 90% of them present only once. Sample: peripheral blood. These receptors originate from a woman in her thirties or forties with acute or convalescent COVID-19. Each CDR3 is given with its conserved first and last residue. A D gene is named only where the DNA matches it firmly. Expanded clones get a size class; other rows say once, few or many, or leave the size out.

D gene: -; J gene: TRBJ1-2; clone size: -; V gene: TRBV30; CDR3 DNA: TGTGCCTGGAGTGGGGAGGGTAATGACTATGGCTACACCTTC; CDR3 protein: CAWSGEGNDYGYTF
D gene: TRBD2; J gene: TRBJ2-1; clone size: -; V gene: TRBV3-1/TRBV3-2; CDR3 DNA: TGTGCCAGCAGCCCCCTGGGGAATAGCGGGCACGTCAATGAGCAGTTCTTC; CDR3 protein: CASSPLGNSGHVNEQFF
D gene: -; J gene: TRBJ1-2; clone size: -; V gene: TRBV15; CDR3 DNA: TGTGCCACCAGCAGAGATCGGGGTTTGGACTATGGCTACACCTTC; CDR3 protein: CATSRDRGLDYGYTF
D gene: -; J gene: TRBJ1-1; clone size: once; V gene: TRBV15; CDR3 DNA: TGTGCCACCAGCCCCCAGAACACTGAAGCTTTCTTT; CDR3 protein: CATSPQNTEAFF
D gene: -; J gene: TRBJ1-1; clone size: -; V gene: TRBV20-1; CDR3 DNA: TGCAGTGCTAGTTCCCATACTATAGAGAACACTGAAGCTTTCTTT; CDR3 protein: CSASSHTIENTEAFF
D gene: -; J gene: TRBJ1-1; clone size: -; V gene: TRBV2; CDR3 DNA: TGTGCCAGCATGCGGCTGAGAACTGAAGCTTTCTTT; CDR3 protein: CASMRLRTEAFF
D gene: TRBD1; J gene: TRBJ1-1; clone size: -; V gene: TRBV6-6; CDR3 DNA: TGTGCCAGCAGTTCGACAGGGTTGAACACTGAAGCTTTCTTT; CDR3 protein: CASSSTGLNTEAFF
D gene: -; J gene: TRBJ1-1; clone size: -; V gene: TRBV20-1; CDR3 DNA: TGCAGTGCTAGTAGGGTGGGCGCGGGAGCTTTCTTT; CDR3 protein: CSASRVGAGAFF
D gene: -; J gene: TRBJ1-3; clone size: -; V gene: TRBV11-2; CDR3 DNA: TGTGCCAGCAGCTATCTTGGCCGGTCAATCCGAGGTGGAAACACCATATATTTT; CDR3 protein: CASSYLGRSIRGGNTIYF
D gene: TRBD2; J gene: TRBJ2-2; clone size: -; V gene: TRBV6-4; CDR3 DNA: TGTGCCAGCAGTCCTGGGACTAGCGAATCACACACCGGGGAGCTGTTTTTT; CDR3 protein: CASSPGTSESHTGELFF
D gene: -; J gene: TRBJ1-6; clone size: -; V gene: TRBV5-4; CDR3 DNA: TGTGCCAGCGGCAGACAGTTAGTTAATTCACCCCTCCACTTT; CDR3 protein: CASGRQLVNSPLHF
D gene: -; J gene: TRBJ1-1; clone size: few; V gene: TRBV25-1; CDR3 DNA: TGTGCCAGCAGTGGCGACCTCGGGACTGAAGCTTTCTTT; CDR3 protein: CASSGDLGTEAFF
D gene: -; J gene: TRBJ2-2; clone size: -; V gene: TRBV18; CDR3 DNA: TGTGCCAGCTCACCAGTGTATACGAACACCGGGGAGCTGTTTTTT; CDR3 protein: CASSPVYTNTGELFF
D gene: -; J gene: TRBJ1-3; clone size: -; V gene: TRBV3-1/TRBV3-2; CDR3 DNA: TGTGCCAGCAGGGGGGGTGGAAACACCATATATTTT; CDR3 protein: CASRGGGNTIYF
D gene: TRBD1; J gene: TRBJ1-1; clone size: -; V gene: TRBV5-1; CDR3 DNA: TGCGCCAGCAGCTTGGAGGGCCGGACAGGGGGCGCCGATGAAGCTTTCTTT; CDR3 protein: CASSLEGRTGGADEAFF
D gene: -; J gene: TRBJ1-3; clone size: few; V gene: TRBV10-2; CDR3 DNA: TGCGCCACCTCTATGTCTGGAAACACCATATATTTT; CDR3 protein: CATSMSGNTIYF
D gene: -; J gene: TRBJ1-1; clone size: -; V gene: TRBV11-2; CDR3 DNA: TGTGCCAGCAGCTCGGCTGGGGGGTTCACTGAAGCTTTCTTT; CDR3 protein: CASSSAGGFTEAFF
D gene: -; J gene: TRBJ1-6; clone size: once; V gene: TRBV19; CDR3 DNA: TGTGCCAGTAGCACTCTTGGACAGCATAATTCACCCCTCCACTTT; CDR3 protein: CASSTLGQHNSPLHF
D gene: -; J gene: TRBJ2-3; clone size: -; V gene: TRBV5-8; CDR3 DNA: TGTGCCAGCAGCTATAATACAGATACGCAGTATTTT; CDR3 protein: CASSYNTDTQYF
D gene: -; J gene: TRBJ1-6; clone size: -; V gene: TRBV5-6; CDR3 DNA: TGTGCCAGCAGCGCTTCTAAAAGCACCTATAATTCACCCCTCCACTTT; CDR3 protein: CASSASKSTYNSPLHF
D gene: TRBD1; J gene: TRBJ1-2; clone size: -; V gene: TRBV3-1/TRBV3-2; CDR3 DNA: TGTGCCAGCAGCCACAACCGGGACAGGGAGAGAAGGAACTATGGCTACACCTTC; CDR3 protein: CASSHNRDRERRNYGYTF
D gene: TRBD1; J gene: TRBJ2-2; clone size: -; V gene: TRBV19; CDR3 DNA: TGTGCCAGTAGTGGCCAGGACAGGGGCAGGGGAACCGGGGAGCTGTTTTTT; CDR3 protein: CASSGQDRGRGTGELFF
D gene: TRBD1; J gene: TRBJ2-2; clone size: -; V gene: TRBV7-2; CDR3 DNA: TGTGCCAGCAGCCCAAGGACAGGGAGGAGCACCGGGGAGCTGTTTTTT; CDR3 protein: CASSPRTGRSTGELFF
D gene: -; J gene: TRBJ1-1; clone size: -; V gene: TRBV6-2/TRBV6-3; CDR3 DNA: TGTGCCAGCAGTTTTGTAGCGGCGAACACTGAAGCTTTCTTT; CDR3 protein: CASSFVAANTEAFF
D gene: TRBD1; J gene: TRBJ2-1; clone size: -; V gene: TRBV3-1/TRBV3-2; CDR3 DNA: TGTGCCAGCAGCCCCGGGGACAGGGAAGGGTACAATGAGCAGTTCTTC; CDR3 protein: CASSPGDREGYNEQFF
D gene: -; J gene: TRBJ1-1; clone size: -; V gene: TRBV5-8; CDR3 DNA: TGTGCCAGCAGCTTGGAAGTTAGCATGAACACTGAAGCTTTCTTT; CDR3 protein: CASSLEVSMNTEAFF
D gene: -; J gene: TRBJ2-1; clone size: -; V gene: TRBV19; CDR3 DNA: TGTGCCAGTACTCCCGATGGGTGGGGGCCCTACAATGAGCAGTTCTTC; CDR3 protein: CASTPDGWGPYNEQFF
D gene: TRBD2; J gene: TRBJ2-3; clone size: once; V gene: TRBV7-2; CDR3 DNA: TGTGCCAGCCGTCCTAGCGGTACAGATACGCAGTATTTT; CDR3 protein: CASRPSGTDTQYF
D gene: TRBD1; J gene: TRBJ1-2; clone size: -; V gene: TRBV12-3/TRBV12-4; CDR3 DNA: TGTGCCACCGACAGGGCGCGGGGCTACACCTTC; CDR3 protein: CATDRARGYTF
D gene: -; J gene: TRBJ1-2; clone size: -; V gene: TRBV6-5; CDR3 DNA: TGTGCCAGCAGTAGGGCAGGGGTTCCCACCTTC; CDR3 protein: CASSRAGVPTF
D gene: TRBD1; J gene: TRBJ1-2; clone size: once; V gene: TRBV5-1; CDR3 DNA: TGCGCCAGCAGCCAGGACAGGGTCCGGGGCTACACCTTC; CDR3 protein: CASSQDRVRGYTF
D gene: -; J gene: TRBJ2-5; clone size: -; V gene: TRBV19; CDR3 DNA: TGTGCCAGTAGTACCCTCGCCACAGGGCTCCAAGAGACCCAGTACTTC; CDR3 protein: CASSTLATGLQETQYF
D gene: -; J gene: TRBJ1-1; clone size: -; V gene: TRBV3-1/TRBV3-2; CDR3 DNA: TGTGCCAGCAGCCAGACCTCGGGACGGAGGGGCACTGAAGCTTTCTTT; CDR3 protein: CASSQTSGRRGTEAFF
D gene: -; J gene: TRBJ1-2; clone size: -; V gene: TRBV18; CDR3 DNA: TGTGCCAGCTCACCGCAGGGCCCGTCGGGCTACACCTTC; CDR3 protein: CASSPQGPSGYTF
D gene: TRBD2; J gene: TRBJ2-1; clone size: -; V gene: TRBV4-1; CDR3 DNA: TGCGCCAGCAGCCAAGTGAAGCGGGGGCCCGCAGATGAGCAGTTCTTC; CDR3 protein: CASSQVKRGPADEQFF
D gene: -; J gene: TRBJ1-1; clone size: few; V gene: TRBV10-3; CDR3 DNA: TGTGCCATCAGTGAGAGGGGAGGGGTGAACACTGAAGCTTTCTTT; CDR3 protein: CAISERGGVNTEAFF
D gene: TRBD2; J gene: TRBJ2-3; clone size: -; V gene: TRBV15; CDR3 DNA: TGTGCCACCAGACGGGCGGGGGGCGTGGATACGCAGTATTTT; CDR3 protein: CATRRAGGVDTQYF
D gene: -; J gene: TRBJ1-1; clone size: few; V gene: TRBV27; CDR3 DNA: TGTGCCAGCAGTTTATCGAGGACAGCGCTGAACACTGAAGCTTTCTTT; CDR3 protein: CASSLSRTALNTEAFF
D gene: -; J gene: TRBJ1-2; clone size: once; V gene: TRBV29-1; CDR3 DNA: TGCAGCGTTCCAGGGGTCGGCTACACCTTC; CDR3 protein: CSVPGVGYTF
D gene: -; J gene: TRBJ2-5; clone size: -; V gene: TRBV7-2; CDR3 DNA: TGTGCCAGCAGCTTAGGACTAACTCAAGAGACCCAGTACTTC; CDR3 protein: CASSLGLTQETQYF
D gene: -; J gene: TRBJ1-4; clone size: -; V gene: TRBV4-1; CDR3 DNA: TGCGCCAGCAGCCAACCCAGGGGAACTAATGAAAAACTGTTTTTT; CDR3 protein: CASSQPRGTNEKLFF
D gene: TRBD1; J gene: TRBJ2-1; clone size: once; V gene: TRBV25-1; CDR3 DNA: TGTGCCAGCAGTGTAACAGGGGTCAATGAGCAGTTCTTC; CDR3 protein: CASSVTGVNEQFF
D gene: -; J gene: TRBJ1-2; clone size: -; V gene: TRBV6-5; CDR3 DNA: TGTATGGGGCGACAGGTCAACTATGGCTACACCTTC; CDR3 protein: CMGRQVNYGYTF
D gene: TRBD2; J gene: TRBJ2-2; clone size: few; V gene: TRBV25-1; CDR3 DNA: TGTGCCAGCAGCTCTTTAGGAGCGGGGGCTGCAACCGGGGAGCTGTTTTTT; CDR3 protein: CASSSLGAGAATGELFF